The 17 T cell receptor beta chains given below trace back to one sample, sequenced in a study of shared clonotypes between healthy human individuals. The method was immunoSEQ multiplex PCR; TCRdb's version includes in-frame clones alone and lacks a portion of them. The repertoire holds 2,100,000 or so clones, approximately 94% seen once, with around 0.13% in the top ten. What was sequenced was naive CD4+ T cells sorted from blood. Subset of the sample: CD45RA+ positively selected. The receptors were gathered from a man younger than 30 in good health.

J is TRBJ2-5 and V is TRBV6-5; 9 bases align to TRBD2. The CDR3 extends over 15 amino acids. The trim removed 6 bases at V and 5 bases at J, leaving 10 bases unmatched. Germline V lookup: CDR1 MNHEY, CDR2 SVGAGI. CDR3 amino acids: CASRSSGGAEETQYF. The CDR3 region has the DNA TGTGCCAGCAGGAGTAGCGGGGGTGCTGAGGAGACCCAGTACTTC.

This chain joins TRBV9 and TRBJ1-1; D may be TRBD1 (5 bases). V gave up 0 bases and J gave up 0 bases, with 12 bases separating them. Per the germline V gene, CDR1 is SGDLS and CDR2 is YYNGEE. CDR3 length: 16 residues. CDR3 in DNA: TGTGCCAGCAGCGTAGATGGGGGGGTTGTGAACACTGAAGCTTTCTTT. Translated, it gives CASSVDGGVVNTEAFF. Full variable domain (rest looked up from reference TRBV9 and TRBJ1-1): DSGVTQTPKHLITATGQRVTLRCSPRSGDLSVYWYQQSLDQGLQFLIQYYNGEERAKGNILERFSAQQFPDLHSELNLSSLELGDSALYFCASSVDGGVVNTEAFFGQGTRLTVV.

The genes are TRBV28 and TRBJ1-2, with 11 bases matching TRBD1. Trimming removed 5 bases from V and 3 bases from J; junction bases left unmatched: 8. There are 16 residues in the CDR3. The V gene's germline CDR1 is MDHEN and CDR2 SYDVKM. DNA for the CDR3: TGTGCCAGCAGTCTATTACCGGGACAGGGGGACTATGGCTACACCTTC. As protein: CASSLLPGQGDYGYTF.

The genes are TRBV9 and TRBJ2-3; TRBD1 agrees at 7 bases. CDR1 and CDR2 (germline): SGDLS, YYNGEE. V trimming: 4 bases; J trimming: 8 bases; junction bases outside the gene matches: 13. This CDR3 is 15 amino acids long. The CDR3 bases are TGTGCCAGCAGCATGGGCTCGGCCCCAGGGGGTACGCAGTATTTT. As protein: CASSMGSAPGGTQYF.

The J gene is TRBJ2-5, the V gene TRBV5-1, with D possibly matching TRBD1 (5 bases). The CDR3 has 14 residues. Trimming cost V 2 bases and J 4 bases, with 12 bases left between them. Germline CDR1 is SGHRS and CDR2 is YFSETQ. The CDR3 loop is CASSFSGARETQYF. The CDR3 DNA sequence: TGCGCCAGCAGCTTCAGTGGGGCGCGAGAGACCCAGTACTTC.

The chain couples TRBV6-5 to TRBJ1-5; 7 bases fit TRBD1. The germline V gene encodes CDR1 MNHEY and CDR2 SVGAGI. This CDR3 has 15 amino acids. Trimming removed 5 bases from V and 4 bases from J; junction bases left unmatched: 8. The DNA for the CDR3 is TGTGCCAGCAGTAGACAGGGTACCCCAAATCAGCCCCAGCATTTT. Its translation is CASSRQGTPNQPQHF.

On this clone itself: Other DNA sequences in the sample encode the same CDR3. The chain combines TRBV5-1 with TRBJ2-7; a weak D match, TRBD1 (6 bases). V lost 0 bases to trimming and J lost 2 bases, with 12 bases between them. Germline CDR1 SGHRS, CDR2 YFSETQ. The CDR3 spans 15 residues. In nucleotides, the CDR3 is TGCGCCAGCAGCTTGGAAACAGGGCCGACCTACGAGCAGTACTTC. This codes for CASSLETGPTYEQYF. The full variable domain, completed using reference TRBV5-1 and TRBJ2-7, is KAGVTQTPRYLIKTRGQQVTLSCSPISGHRSVSWYQQTPGQGLQFLFEYFSETQRNKGNFPGRFSGRQFSNSRSEMNVSTLELGDSALYLCASSLETGPTYEQYFGPGTRLTVT.

This clone was picked up one time. The chain recombines TRBV7-2 with TRBJ2-5; D gene unclear. The ends were cut back, 3 bases at V and 1 base at J, with 15 bases in the middle. Germline values: CDR1 SGHTA, CDR2 FQGNSA. The CDR3 covers 16 residues. CDR3 bases: TGTGCCAGCAGCTTCCCCTCGATAACGTCCCAAGAGACCCAGTACTTC. Translation: CASSFPSITSQETQYF.

The gene calls are TRBV4-2 and TRBJ1-1; unclear D gene. The CDR3 length is 14 residues. V lost 0 bases and J 5 bases, leaving 10 bases between the germline ends. CDR1 and CDR2 from the germline V gene are LGHNA and YNFKEQ. The CDR3 DNA reads as TGTGCCAGCAGCCAAGAGAGAAAAGGGACTGAAGCTTTCTTT. It encodes CASSQERKGTEAFF.

The chain has TRBV7-2 and TRBJ2-7; 8 bases fit TRBD2. The CDR3 totals 15 residues. The germline CDR1 and CDR2 sequences are SGHTA and FQGNSA. Losses at the gene ends were 5 bases for V and 4 bases for J; bases not matched to a gene: 10. The CDR3, as DNA: TGTGCCAGCAGCCCCGGGGGGGCCTTTAAATACGAGCAGTACTTC. It yields the protein CASSPGGAFKYEQYF.

V and J are TRBV5-1 and TRBJ2-5, with 10 bases lining up with TRBD2. Losses at the gene ends were 5 bases for V and 5 bases for J; bases not matched to a gene: 12. This CDR3 spans 16 amino acids. Per the germline V gene, CDR1 is SGHRS and CDR2 is YFSETQ. Here the CDR3 DNA reads TGCGCCAGCAGGCGGGGGTCTAGCGGGAGTGTGGAGACCCAGTACTTC. The encoded protein is CASRRGSSGSVETQYF.

The chain combines TRBV19 with TRBJ2-1; 8 positions agree with TRBD2. CDR1 and CDR2 (germline): LNHDA, SQIVND (reference sequence). The J segment lost 7 bases and the V segment lost 5 bases, leaving 7 bases of the junction unmatched. This CDR3 spans 14 amino acids. The CDR3 spells CASSPLGLENEQFF. Here the CDR3 DNA reads TGTGCCAGTAGTCCCCTGGGACTAGAGAATGAGCAGTTCTTC.

The chain couples TRBV25-1 to TRBJ2-1; no clear D gene. The CDR3 has 17 residues. Trimming cost V 2 bases and J 0 bases, with 14 bases left between them. The germline CDR1 and CDR2 sequences are MGHDK and SYGVNS. In DNA form, the CDR3 reads TGTGCCAGCAGTGAAGCTCACGGCGCACTCTCCTACAATGAGCAGTTCTTC. Translating it yields CASSEAHGALSYNEQFF.

CDR3 loop: CSVGSGIRTNEKLFF. CDR3 sequence (DNA): TGCAGCGTTGGCTCAGGGATAAGAACTAATGAAAAACTGTTTTTT. The rearrangement uses TRBV29-1 and TRBJ1-4; TRBD1 is a possible D gene (5 bases). Germline CDR1 reads SQVTM; CDR2 reads ANQGSEA. V dropped 4 bases and J dropped 1 base, with 13 bases sitting between them. The CDR3 runs to 15 residues.

Details on this clone: This specimen includes other DNA sequences encoding the same CDR3. The V and J genes are TRBV6-5 and TRBJ2-7; D remains ambiguous. The CDR3 length is 11 residues. V was cut by 7 bases and J by 4 bases, with 8 bases left in between. CDR1 and CDR2 from the germline V gene are MNHEY and SVGAGI. The DNA for the CDR3 is TGTGCCAGCACTGGCAGTTACGAGCAGTACTTC. Its protein is CASTGSYEQYF.

The chain is built from TRBV30 and TRBJ1-3; D is undetermined. This CDR3 contains 13 residues. Germline loops: CDR1 GTSNPN, CDR2 SVGIG (reference sequence). Trimming stripped 3 bases from V and 4 bases from J, with 10 bases between. CDR3 nucleotides: TGTGCCTGGAGCCGATTCTCGGGAAACACCATATATTTT. Amino acid sequence: CAWSRFSGNTIYF.

This chain joins TRBV13 and TRBJ2-7, with 8 nucleotides matching TRBD1. CDR1 PRHDT and CDR2 FYEKMQ come from the germline V gene (reference sequence). The V and J ends lost 3 bases and 4 bases, in that order; junction bases with no gene match: 2. The CDR3 covers 13 residues. DNA for the CDR3: TGTGCCAGCAGCTTTCAGGGGGCGTACGAGCAGTACTTC. Translating gives CASSFQGAYEQYF.